This T cell receptor (beta chain) was obtained from a study of shared T cell receptors in the human thymus. Clones were sequenced by immunoSEQ multiplex PCR, and TCRdb holds only the in-frame ones, with some missing. This table has approximately 580,000 clones, 78% appearing once. Germline V gene data show CDR1 as LGHNA and CDR2 as YSLEER. Losses at the gene ends were 1 base for V and 1 base for J; bases not matched to a gene: 14. This CDR3 has 20 amino acids. These data also featured in a second study, about human thymus T cells.

The sequenced material came from thymocytes. The chain joins TRBV4-3 to TRBJ2-7; 12 bases agree with TRBD2. This sequence was found in a boy less than two years old with a congenital heart defect. The chain's CDR3 is CASSQGQKTSGSDRSYEQYF. For the CDR3, the DNA is TGCGCCAGCAGCCAAGGGCAGAAGACTAGCGGGAGCGATAGATCCTACGAGCAGTACTTC.